This is a list of T cell receptor beta chains from one sample in a study of PD-1 blockade in mismatch repair-deficient tumors. The repertoire was sequenced with immunoSEQ multiplex PCR; TCRdb's copy has only in-frame clones and lacks some. This sample has tens of thousands of clones, with roughly three quarters found just once. This specimen was peripheral blood, taken 4 weeks after starting pembrolizumab. The receptor set was obtained from an adult with mismatch repair-deficient cancer. The CDR3 runs from the conserved cysteine through the conserved F or W. A D gene is named only where the DNA matches it firmly. Clone size, where shown, is once, few, many, or a class for clones that have expanded.

j_call,clone_size,d_call,v_call,cdr3_nt,cdr3_aa
TRBJ1-1,.,TRBD1,TRBV2,TGTGCCAGCAGGGGCCAATCGGGCAGGGGGACTGAAGCTTTCTTT,CASRGQSGRGTEAFF
TRBJ2-3,.,TRBD2,TRBV6-5,TGTGCCAGCAGTTACTCGGGCGGGACTAGCGGGGATACGCAGTATTTT,CASSYSGGTSGDTQYF
TRBJ2-5,.,TRBD1,TRBV5-1,TGCGCCAGCAGCAGCGGGCACAGGGGGTTCGAGACCCAGTACTTC,CASSSGHRGFETQYF
TRBJ2-2,.,TRBD2,TRBV4-3,TGCGCCAGCAGCCAAGGACTAGCGGGAGGGCATGGCGGGGAGCTGTTTTTT,CASSQGLAGGHGGELFF
TRBJ2-3,.,.,TRBV27,TGTGCCAGCAGTTTCGCAATAACAGGGACAGATACGCAGTATTTT,CASSFAITGTDTQYF
TRBJ1-2,medium-sized,.,TRBV6-5,TGTGCCAGCAGTTACACCCAGGGCGGGGGCTACACCTTC,CASSYTQGGGYTF
TRBJ2-7,.,.,TRBV10-3,TGTGCCATCAGGGAGACTAACCTCGCTTACGAGCAGTACTTC,CAIRETNLAYEQYF
TRBJ1-5,few,.,TRBV4-1,TGCGCCAGCAGCCAATTCAGGGGCTACCAGCCCCAGCATTTT,CASSQFRGYQPQHF
TRBJ2-7,.,.,TRBV28,TGTGCCAGCAGTGAAGACGGATCCGTTTACGAGCAGTACTTC,CASSEDGSVYEQYF
TRBJ2-7,.,.,TRBV5-6,TGTGCCAGCAGCGAAAGGGGCCGGATCTCCTACGAGCAGTACTTC,CASSERGRISYEQYF
TRBJ1-2,.,.,TRBV5-1,TGCGCCAGCAGCCAGGACGGGAACTATGGCTACACCTTC,CASSQDGNYGYTF
TRBJ1-2,.,TRBD1,TRBV29-1,TGCAGCACGACCCCGGTACAGGGGGAGTGGGGCTACACCTTC,CSTTPVQGEWGYTF
TRBJ2-2,.,.,TRBV7-2,TGTGCCAGCAGCTTATTGGCCTCCACCGGGGAGCTGTTTTTT,CASSLLASTGELFF
TRBJ2-7,.,.,TRBV29-1,TGCAGCGTTTTGAAAAGGGACGAGCAGTACTTC,CSVLKRDEQYF
TRBJ1-2,few,TRBD1,TRBV18,TGTGCCAGCTCAGGGACAGGGAAAAACTATGGCTACACCTTC,CASSGTGKNYGYTF
TRBJ1-2,many,.,TRBV28,TGTGCCAGCAGTTTACGACGCCTAGGGCTTAATGGCTACACCTTC,CASSLRRLGLNGYTF
TRBJ2-7,.,.,TRBV11-2,TGTGCCAGCAGCTCGGGGTCCGGCGAGGTCTACGAGCAGTACTTC,CASSSGSGEVYEQYF
TRBJ1-5,.,.,TRBV15,TGTGCCACCAGCAGAGATCACGGCCAAGGCAATCAGCCCCAGCATTTT,CATSRDHGQGNQPQHF
TRBJ1-1,medium-sized,.,TRBV29-1,TGCAGCGTTGAAGATGTGAGAAGATTGGAGGCTTTCTTT,CSVEDVRRLEAFF
TRBJ1-4,.,TRBD1,TRBV30,TGTGCCTGGAAAGAAGGACAGGGGAATAATGAAAAACTGTTTTTT,CAWKEGQGNNEKLFF
TRBJ1-2,.,.,TRBV9,TGTGCCAGCAGCGCTCTCCATACTAACTATGGCTACACCTTC,CASSALHTNYGYTF
TRBJ1-4,.,.,TRBV7-2,TGTGCCAGCAGCCCGGGAGTGCAGGCACTTGGGGAAAAACTGTTTTTT,CASSPGVQALGEKLFF
TRBJ1-2,few,TRBD1,TRBV9,TGTGCCAGCAGCCCGACAGGGGGAGTCTATGGCTACACCTTC,CASSPTGGVYGYTF
TRBJ2-7,once,.,TRBV11-2,TGTGCCAGCAGTATACCGGGACTCGGGCCACCTTGGGGATACGAGCAGTACTTC,CASSIPGLGPPWGYEQYF
TRBJ2-1,few,.,TRBV15,TGTGCCACCAGCAGAGGATCCCTAGCGACTGAGCAGTTCTTC,CATSRGSLATEQFF
TRBJ2-7,once,TRBD1,TRBV6-1,TGTGCCAGCAGTCTACAGGGGGCTATCTACGAGCAGTACTTC,CASSLQGAIYEQYF
TRBJ2-1,.,TRBD2,TRBV27,TGTGCCAGCAGTCCCTCTTGGGGGGTAGCGGGAGGGCTGGGTGAGCAGTTCTTC,CASSPSWGVAGGLGEQFF
TRBJ2-2,.,TRBD1,TRBV19,TGTGCCGGCCGGACAGGGAACACCGGGGAGCTGTTTTTT,CAGRTGNTGELFF
TRBJ2-7,.,TRBD2,TRBV11-2,TGTGCCAGCAGCTTAGAATTGTGGCGGGAGGTCCCCTACGAGCAGTACTTC,CASSLELWREVPYEQYF
TRBJ2-2,.,.,TRBV7-6,TGTGCCAGCAGCGATTTATGGTCAGGGATCACCGGGGAGCTGTTTTTT,CASSDLWSGITGELFF
TRBJ1-5,once,TRBD1,TRBV29-1,TGCAGCGTTGAAGATGGGACAGGGGGCAATCAGCCCCAGCATTTT,CSVEDGTGGNQPQHF
TRBJ2-7,.,TRBD2,TRBV30,TGTGCCTGGAGTTTAACGACTAGCGGGAGATTCTACGAGCAGTACTTC,CAWSLTTSGRFYEQYF
TRBJ2-3,.,TRBD2,TRBV19,TGTGCCAGTCGAGCGGGAGGGCCTACAGATACGCAGTATTTT,CASRAGGPTDTQYF
TRBJ2-5,.,.,TRBV2,TGTGCCAGCAGTAGCAGGGGTCAAGAGACCCAGTACTTC,CASSSRGQETQYF
TRBJ2-7,.,.,TRBV18,TGTGCCAGCTCACCATCTGGGAACTCTCCCTACGAGCAGTACTTC,CASSPSGNSPYEQYF
TRBJ2-5,.,.,TRBV30,TGTGCCTGGAGTACCGGGCGCGAGACCCAGTACTTC,CAWSTGRETQYF
TRBJ2-1,.,TRBD1,TRBV7-3,TGTGCCAGCAGCCTCCAGGGACAGGGGAGGTGGAATGAGCAGTTCTTC,CASSLQGQGRWNEQFF
TRBJ2-1,.,TRBD2,TRBV4-1,TGCGCCAGCAGCCAAGTGACAGCGGGAGTATACAATGAGCAGTTCTTC,CASSQVTAGVYNEQFF
TRBJ2-2,.,TRBD2,TRBV7-2,TGTGCCAAGGCCCAGCGGGGCACCGGGGAGCTGTTTTTT,CAKAQRGTGELFF
TRBJ2-1,.,TRBD2,TRBV7-2,TGTGCCAGCAGCCGGGGACTAGCGGGACTTGGCAATGAGCAGTTCTTC,CASSRGLAGLGNEQFF
TRBJ1-1,.,TRBD1,TRBV2,TGTGCCAGCAGTGAGGAGGCAGGGGGCTTGAACACTGAAGCTTTCTTT,CASSEEAGGLNTEAFF
TRBJ2-7,few,TRBD1,TRBV7-2,TGTGCCAGCAGCCAGGACAGGGGGACCTCGGGGGAGCAGTACTTC,CASSQDRGTSGEQYF
TRBJ2-7,.,.,TRBV7-9,TGTGCCAGCAGTTCCCAGGCAGGGAGCTCCTACGAGCAGTACTTC,CASSSQAGSSYEQYF
TRBJ2-3,.,.,TRBV5-1,TGCGCCAGCAGCTTGTATGGGGTTAGCACAGATACGCAGTATTTT,CASSLYGVSTDTQYF
TRBJ2-3,.,.,TRBV7-3,TGTGCCAGCAAGGACACCAAAGGTGGGGATACGCAGTATTTT,CASKDTKGGDTQYF
TRBJ2-7,.,TRBD2,TRBV29-1,TGCAGCGTGAAAAAGGTGGCTAGCGGGAGTCAGGGGGAGCAGTACTTC,CSVKKVASGSQGEQYF
TRBJ2-3,once,.,TRBV4-3,TGCGCCAGCAGCCAAGAACCGGGGCCCAGCACAGATACGCAGTATTTT,CASSQEPGPSTDTQYF
TRBJ1-1,.,TRBD1,TRBV28,TGTGCCAGCAGTTTACCCCCCCAGACAGGGTTGAACACTGAAGCTTTCTTT,CASSLPPQTGLNTEAFF
TRBJ2-2,few,.,TRBV10-3,TGTGCCATCAGTGTAAGGGGGGCTGTAAACACCGGGGAGCTGTTTTTT,CAISVRGAVNTGELFF
TRBJ2-7,.,.,TRBV28,TGTGCCAGCAGCCCCCAGGCCCCCCTTCGCTACGAGCAGTACTTC,CASSPQAPLRYEQYF
TRBJ1-2,few,TRBD1,TRBV6-5,TGTGCCAGCAGTATCAGGGGGCATGGGTATGGCTACACCTTC,CASSIRGHGYGYTF
TRBJ2-2,.,.,TRBV6-4,TGTGCCAGCAGTGAAACGGTTACCGGGGAGCTGTTTTTT,CASSETVTGELFF
TRBJ2-1,few,.,TRBV4-1,TGCGCCAGCAGCCAAGGGATTGGCGATGAGCAGTTCTTC,CASSQGIGDEQFF
TRBJ2-2,once,.,TRBV5-1,TGCGCCAGCAGCTTGGAGGTGGGCGGGCTGTTTTTT,CASSLEVGGLFF
TRBJ2-7,.,TRBD2,TRBV6-6,TGTGCCAGCAGTTACCGCCCGGCTAGCGGGGACTACGAGCAGTACTTC,CASSYRPASGDYEQYF